This is a list of T cell receptor beta chains from one sample in a study of cytomegalovirus exposure and HLA in healthy donors. Profiled with immunoSEQ multiplex PCR; TCRdb holds only in-frame clones, not every one. The sample holds roughly 150,000 clones, around 80% seen once. The sample was PBMCs. Receptor source: a man aged 25 to 40 in good health and CMV-seropositive. Each CDR3 is given with its conserved first and last residue. D genes are given only for firm matches. Part of the rows lack a size; the others show once, few, many or a class for expanded clones.

D gene	V gene	CDR3 length	clone size	J gene	CDR3 DNA	CDR3 protein
.	TRBV7-8	16	few	TRBJ1-5	TGTGCCAGCAGCTTAGCTGAAGTCTATAGCAATCAGCCCCAGCATTTT	CASSLAEVYSNQPQHF
.	TRBV2	16	.	TRBJ2-6	TGTGCCAGCAGTGAACAGGGTTCCTCTGGGGCCAACGTCCTGACTTTC	CASSEQGSSGANVLTF
.	TRBV11-2	14	few	TRBJ2-7	TGTGCCAGCAGCTTAGTCGGCGGGCTAGGAGAGCAGTACTTC	CASSLVGGLGEQYF
TRBD1	TRBV30	17	.	TRBJ1-5	TGTGCCTGGAGTCTCCCGGGACAGGGGAGGGTGGATCAGCCCCAGCATTTT	CAWSLPGQGRVDQPQHF
TRBD2	TRBV11-3	13	.	TRBJ2-5	TGTGCCAGCAGCTCGCAGGGAGGGGAGACCCAGTACTTC	CASSSQGGETQYF
.	TRBV4-3	15	once	TRBJ2-7	TGCGCCAGCAGCCAAGACTTGGGCAGGGCTGACGAGCAGTACTTC	CASSQDLGRADEQYF
TRBD2	TRBV27	15	.	TRBJ2-5	TGTGCCAGCAGTTTCTCTGGGCGGGAGTGGGAGACCCAGTACTTC	CASSFSGREWETQYF
TRBD1	TRBV9	14	.	TRBJ1-2	TGTGCCAGCAGCTTAACAGGGGGCCCTAGTGGCTACACCTTC	CASSLTGGPSGYTF
.	TRBV7-9	14	few	TRBJ1-4	TGTGCCAGCAGACTCCAGGGTCCCCTTGAAAAACTGTTTTTT	CASRLQGPLEKLFF
TRBD1	TRBV19	17	.	TRBJ2-4	TGTGCCAGTAGTATCCAACCAGGGGGCGCTTCCAAAAACAGTCAGTACTTC	CASSIQPGGASKNSQYF
.	TRBV6-6	12	.	TRBJ2-7	TGTGCCAGCAGCTACAACACCTACGAGCAGTACTTC	CASSYNTYEQYF
TRBD1	TRBV7-2	15	once	TRBJ2-7	TGTGCCAGCAGCACCCGACAGGGGGGGGGTTACGAGCAGTACTTC	CASSTRQGGGYEQYF
TRBD1	TRBV18	22	.	TRBJ2-2	TGTGCCAGCTCACCACTGTGGTCCACCGTGAGCCTCCGGGACAGGGACCCCGGGGAGCTGTTTTTT	CASSPLWSTVSLRDRDPGELFF
TRBD1	TRBV28	15	once	TRBJ2-1	TGTGCCAGCCACTCCCCGGGACAGAAATACAATGAGCAGTTCTTC	CASHSPGQKYNEQFF
TRBD2	TRBV4-1	16	.	TRBJ2-2	TGCGCCAGCAGCCGCCCAAGCGGGACGAACACCGGGGAGCTGTTTTTT	CASSRPSGTNTGELFF
.	TRBV7-2	13	few	TRBJ1-1	TGTGCCAGCAGCTTAATCAGGGAAACTGAAGCTTTCTTT	CASSLIRETEAFF
.	TRBV18	16	.	TRBJ1-1	TGTGCCAGCTCACCAGTCGGGGCAGGGGTGAACACTGAAGCTTTCTTT	CASSPVGAGVNTEAFF
.	TRBV5-1	16	few	TRBJ2-7	TGCGCCAGCAGCTTGGCCATTGGTCTAGCGACGGGAGAGCAGTACTTC	CASSLAIGLATGEQYF
.	TRBV10-2	16	.	TRBJ1-6	TGCGCCAGCAGCGTTACAGTGAGCTCCTATAATTCACCCCTCCACTTT	CASSVTVSSYNSPLHF
.	TRBV6-5	14	.	TRBJ2-7	TGTGCCAGCAGCCGGGACTTCAACGGATACGAGCAGTACTTC	CASSRDFNGYEQYF
.	TRBV6-6	12	.	TRBJ1-3	TGTGCCAGCCAATTCTCTGGAAACACCATATATTTT	CASQFSGNTIYF
TRBD2	TRBV15	15	.	TRBJ2-7	TGTGCCACCAGCATCGAGCGGGGTAGGTACTACGAGCAGTACTTC	CATSIERGRYYEQYF